This T cell receptor beta chain was sequenced in a study of vaccination effects on CD4 cells after COVID-19. About the study: Of the BNT162b2 and mRNA-1273 vaccines, participants received two doses of one or the other. Study-level points and caveats: The authors studied few convalescent patients and collected no early post-infection timepoints.

With regard to this clone: Antigen: not known.

The method was immunoSEQ multiplex PCR; TCRdb's version includes in-frame clones alone and lacks a portion of them. In the table there are about 20,000 clones, 70% of which are singletons. Viral peptide pool expansion of antigen-specific CD4+ T cells preceded sequencing in the ViraFEST assay. Isolation of CD4+ T cells took place after 10 days of culture. Vaccine recipients had no previous SARS-CoV-2 infection; their nucleocapsid antibodies were negative. Half of the medium was exchanged for IL-2 medium on both days 3 and 7. Germline V CDR1 and CDR2: MNHEY, SVGEGT. V was trimmed by 5 bases and J by 2 bases, leaving 6 bases between them. The CDR3 consists of 12 residues.

V and J are TRBV6-2 or TRBV6-3 and TRBJ2-5, with D possibly matching TRBD2 (6 bases). This TCR came from a human donor who received a COVID-19 vaccine. Sequences were derived from CD4+ T cells from PBMCs cultured with HCoV-229E spike peptides, sampled before COVID-19 vaccination. DNA for the CDR3: TGTGCCAGCAGTCGGGGGCAAGAGACCCAGTACTTC. Translated, it gives CASSRGQETQYF.